This paragraph covers one T cell receptor (beta chain) sequence. The antigen remains undetermined. A much larger clone is a single base away; this may be a read error. This CDR3 is 15 amino acids long. Germline CDR1 SGHTA, CDR2 FQGNSA. This specimen comes from a study of blood T cells in healthy people across ages. Points from the study as a whole: Unsorted PBMC input precluded a conclusive naive versus antigen-experienced comparison.

With a J-beta primer mix and a sample-barcoded 5' primer, a second PCR ran 7 to 11 cycles. Each cDNA was tagged by a template-switch adaptor containing 12 random nucleotides. TCRdb redid the calling of the 5' RACE reads with MiXCR, one entry per CDR3 protein. The sample lists 1.5 million to 2 million distinct CDR3 sequences; roughly 30% were seen once. The source is a woman between 25 and 40 years old in good health. The V call is TRBV7-2, the J call TRBJ2-4; 7 bases align to TRBD2. TRBJ2-7 matches the DNA end more closely, so the J call is doubtful. The sample consisted of blood. The CDR3 region is CASSPGLGSAYEQYF. CDR3 nucleotides: TGTGCCAGCAGCCCTGGACTAGGCAGCGCCTACGAGCAGTACTTC.